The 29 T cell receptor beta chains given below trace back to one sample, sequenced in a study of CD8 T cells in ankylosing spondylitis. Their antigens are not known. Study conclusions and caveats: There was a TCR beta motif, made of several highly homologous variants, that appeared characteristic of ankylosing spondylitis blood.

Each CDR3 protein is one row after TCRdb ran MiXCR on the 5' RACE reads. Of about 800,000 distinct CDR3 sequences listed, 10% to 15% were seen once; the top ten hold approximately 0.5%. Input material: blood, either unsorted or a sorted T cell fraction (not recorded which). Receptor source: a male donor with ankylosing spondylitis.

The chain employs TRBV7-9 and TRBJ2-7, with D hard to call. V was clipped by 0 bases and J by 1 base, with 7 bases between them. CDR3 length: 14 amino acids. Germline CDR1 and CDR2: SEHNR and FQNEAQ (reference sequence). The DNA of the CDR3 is TGTGCCAGCAGCTTAGCGGGGTGGTCCTACGAGCAGTACTTC. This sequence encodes CASSLAGWSYEQYF.

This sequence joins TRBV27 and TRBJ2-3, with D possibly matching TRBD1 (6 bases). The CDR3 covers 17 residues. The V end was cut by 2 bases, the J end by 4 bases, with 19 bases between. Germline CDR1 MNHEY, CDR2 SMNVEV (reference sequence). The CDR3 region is CASSLKISFEGADTQYF. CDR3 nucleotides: TGTGCCAGCAGTTTAAAAATTAGTTTCGAGGGGGCAGATACGCAGTATTTT.

The CDR3 DNA follows: TGTGCCACCAGCAGTCCAACGGGACCCTTGGTGGAGCTGTTTTTT. Its protein is CATSSPTGPLVELFF. V and J are TRBV15 and TRBJ2-2, with D possibly called TRBD1 or TRBD2 (5 bases each). V shed 3 bases and J shed 10 bases, with 18 bases lying between them. The CDR3 is made up of 15 amino acids. Germline values: CDR1 LNHNV, CDR2 YYDKDF (reference sequence). The complete variable domain, with remaining parts taken from reference TRBV15 and TRBJ2-2, reads DAMVIQNPRYQVTQFGKPVTLSCSQTLNHNVMYWYQQKSSQAPKLLFHYYDKDFNNEADTPDNFQSRRPNTSFCFLDIRSPGLGDTAMYLCATSSPTGPLVELFFGEGSRLTVL.

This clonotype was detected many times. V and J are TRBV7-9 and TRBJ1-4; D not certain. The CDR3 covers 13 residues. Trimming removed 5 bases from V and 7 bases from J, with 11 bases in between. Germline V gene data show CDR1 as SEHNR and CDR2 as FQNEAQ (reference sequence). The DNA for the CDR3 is TGTGCCAGCAGCGTCGGGGAGGTTGAAAAACTGTTTTTT. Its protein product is CASSVGEVEKLFF.

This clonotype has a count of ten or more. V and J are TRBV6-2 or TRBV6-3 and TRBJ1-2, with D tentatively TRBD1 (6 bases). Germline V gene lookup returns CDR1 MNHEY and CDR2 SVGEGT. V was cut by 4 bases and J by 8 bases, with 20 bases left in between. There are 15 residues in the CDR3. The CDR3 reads CASSFETDRSKGYTF. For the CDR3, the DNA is TGTGCCAGCAGTTTCGAAACGGACAGATCGAAAGGCTACACCTTC.

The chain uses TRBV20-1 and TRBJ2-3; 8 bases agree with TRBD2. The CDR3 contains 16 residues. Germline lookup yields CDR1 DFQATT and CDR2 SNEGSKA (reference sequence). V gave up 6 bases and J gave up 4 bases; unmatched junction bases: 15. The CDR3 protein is CSARRSPGLGADTQYF. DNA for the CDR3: TGCAGTGCCAGACGATCCCCGGGACTAGGAGCAGATACGCAGTATTTT.

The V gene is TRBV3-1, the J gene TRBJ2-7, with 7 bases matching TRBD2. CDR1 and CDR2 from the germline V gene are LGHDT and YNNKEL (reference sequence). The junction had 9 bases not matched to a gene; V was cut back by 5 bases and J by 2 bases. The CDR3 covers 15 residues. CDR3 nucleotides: TGTGCCAGCAGCTCCGGGGGGTATGTACCCTACGAGCAGTACTTC. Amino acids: CASSSGGYVPYEQYF.

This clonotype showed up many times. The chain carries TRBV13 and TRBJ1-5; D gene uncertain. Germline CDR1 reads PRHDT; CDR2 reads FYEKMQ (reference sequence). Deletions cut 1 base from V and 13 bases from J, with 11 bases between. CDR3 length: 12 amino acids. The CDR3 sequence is CASSLAGGPQHF. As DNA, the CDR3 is TGTGCCAGCAGCTTAGCAGGAGGACCGCAGCATTTT.

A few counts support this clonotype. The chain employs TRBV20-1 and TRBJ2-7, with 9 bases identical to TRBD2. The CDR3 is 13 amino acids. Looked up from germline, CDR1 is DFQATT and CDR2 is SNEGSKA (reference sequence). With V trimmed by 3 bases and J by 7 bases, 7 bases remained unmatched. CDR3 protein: CSASTGLAKEQYF. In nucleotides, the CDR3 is TGCAGTGCTAGCACGGGACTAGCTAAAGAGCAGTACTTC.

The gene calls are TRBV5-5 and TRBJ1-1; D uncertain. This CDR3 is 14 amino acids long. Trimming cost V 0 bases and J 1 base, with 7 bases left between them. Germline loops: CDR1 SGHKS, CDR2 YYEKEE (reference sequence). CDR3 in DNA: TGTGCCAGCAGCTTGGACCACGCGAACACTGAAGCTTTCTTT. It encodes CASSLDHANTEAFF. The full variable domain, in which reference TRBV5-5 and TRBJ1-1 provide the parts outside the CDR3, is DAGVTQSPTHLIKTRGQQVTLRCSPISGHKSVSWYQQVLGQGPQFIFQYYEKEERGRGNFPDRFSARQFPNYSSELNVNALLLGDSALYLCASSLDHANTEAFFGQGTRLTVV.

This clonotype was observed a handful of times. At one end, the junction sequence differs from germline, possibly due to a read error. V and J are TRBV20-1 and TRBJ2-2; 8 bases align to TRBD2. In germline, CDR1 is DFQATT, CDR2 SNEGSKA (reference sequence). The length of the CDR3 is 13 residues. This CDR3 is CSTSGSNTGELFF. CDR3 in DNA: TGCAGTACTAGCGGTTCGAACACCGGGGAGCTGTTTTTT.

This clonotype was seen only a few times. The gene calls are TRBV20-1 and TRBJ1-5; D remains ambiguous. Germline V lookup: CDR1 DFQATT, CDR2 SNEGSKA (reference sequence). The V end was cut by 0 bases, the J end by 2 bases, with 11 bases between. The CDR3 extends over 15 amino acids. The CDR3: CSARDKTSGNQPQHF. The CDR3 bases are TGCAGTGCTAGAGATAAGACATCTGGCAATCAGCCCCAGCATTTT.

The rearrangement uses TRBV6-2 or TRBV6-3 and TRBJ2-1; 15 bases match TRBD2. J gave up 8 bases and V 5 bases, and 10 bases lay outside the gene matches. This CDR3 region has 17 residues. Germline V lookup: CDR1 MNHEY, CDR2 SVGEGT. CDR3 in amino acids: CASSQRTSGRGRDEQFF. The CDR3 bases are TGTGCCAGCAGTCAGCGGACTAGCGGGAGGGGGAGAGATGAGCAGTTCTTC.

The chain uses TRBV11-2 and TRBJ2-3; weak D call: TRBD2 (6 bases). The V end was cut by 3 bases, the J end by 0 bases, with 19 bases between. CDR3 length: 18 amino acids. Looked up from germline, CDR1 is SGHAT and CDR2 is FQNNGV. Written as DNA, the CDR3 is TGTGCCAGCAGCTTCCGGCGGGGCCGCGGGACTAGCACAGATACGCAGTATTTT. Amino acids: CASSFRRGRGTSTDTQYF.

CDR3 protein: CSAYRDITYEQYF. CDR3 bases: TGCAGTGCTTATCGGGACATCACTTACGAGCAGTACTTC. V usage is TRBV20-1 and J usage is TRBJ2-7; D may be TRBD1 (6 bases). Per germline, CDR1 DFQATT and CDR2 SNEGSKA (reference sequence). The CDR3 extends over 13 amino acids. Trimming cost V 5 bases and J 4 bases, with 15 bases left between them.

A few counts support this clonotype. The CDR3 loop is CAISETTSGGADEQFF. DNA of the CDR3: TGTGCCATCAGTGAGACTACTAGCGGGGGGGCGGATGAGCAGTTCTTC. The V and J genes are TRBV10-3 and TRBJ2-1, with 13 bases matching TRBD2. The junction had 6 bases not matched to a gene; V was cut back by 2 bases and J by 8 bases. CDR3 length: 16 residues. Germline V gene data show CDR1 as ENHRY and CDR2 as SYGVKD.

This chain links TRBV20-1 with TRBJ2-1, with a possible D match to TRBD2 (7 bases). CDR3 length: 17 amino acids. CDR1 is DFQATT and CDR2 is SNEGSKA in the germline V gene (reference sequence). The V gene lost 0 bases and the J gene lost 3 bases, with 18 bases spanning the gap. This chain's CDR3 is CSARDPGAGALYNEQFF. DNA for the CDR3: TGCAGTGCTAGAGACCCAGGGGCGGGAGCCCTCTACAATGAGCAGTTCTTC.

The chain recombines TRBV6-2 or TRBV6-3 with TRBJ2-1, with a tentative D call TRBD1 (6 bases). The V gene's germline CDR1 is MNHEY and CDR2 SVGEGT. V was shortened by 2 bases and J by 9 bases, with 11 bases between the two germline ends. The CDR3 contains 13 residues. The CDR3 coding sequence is TGTGCCAGCAGTTACCGCCAGGGGCCTGAGCAGTTCTTC. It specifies CASSYRQGPEQFF.

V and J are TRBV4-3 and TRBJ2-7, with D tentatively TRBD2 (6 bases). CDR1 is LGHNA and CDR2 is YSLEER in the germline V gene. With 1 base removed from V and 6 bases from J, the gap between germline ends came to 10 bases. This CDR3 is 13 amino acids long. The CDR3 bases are TGCGCCAGCAGCCAAGGGGGGGATAGCGAGCAGTACTTC. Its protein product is CASSQGGDSEQYF.

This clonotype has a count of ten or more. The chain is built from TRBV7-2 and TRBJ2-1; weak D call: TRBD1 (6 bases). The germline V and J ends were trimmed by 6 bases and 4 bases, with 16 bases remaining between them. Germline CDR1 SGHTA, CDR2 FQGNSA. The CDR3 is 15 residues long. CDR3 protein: CASSTPGERYNEQFF. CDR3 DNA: TGTGCCAGCAGTACTCCAGGGGAGAGGTACAATGAGCAGTTCTTC.

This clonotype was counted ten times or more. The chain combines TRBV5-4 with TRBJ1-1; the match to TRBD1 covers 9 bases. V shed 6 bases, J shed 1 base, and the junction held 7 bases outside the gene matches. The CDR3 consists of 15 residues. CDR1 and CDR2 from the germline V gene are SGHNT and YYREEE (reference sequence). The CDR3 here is CASTRDRATNTEAFF. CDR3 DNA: TGTGCCAGCACGCGGGACAGGGCAACGAACACTGAAGCTTTCTTT. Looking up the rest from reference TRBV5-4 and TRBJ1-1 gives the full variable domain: ETGVTQSPTHLIKTRGQQVTLRCSSQSGHNTVSWYQQALGQGPQFIFQYYREEENGRGNFPPRFSGLQFPNYSSELNVNALELDDSALYLCASTRDRATNTEAFFGQGTRLTVV.

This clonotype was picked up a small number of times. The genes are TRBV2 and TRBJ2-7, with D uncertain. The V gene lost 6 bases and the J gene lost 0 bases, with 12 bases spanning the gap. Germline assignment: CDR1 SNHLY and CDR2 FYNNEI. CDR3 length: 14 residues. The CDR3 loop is CASRRTPGSYEQYF. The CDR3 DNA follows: TGTGCCAGCAGAAGGACGCCTGGCTCCTACGAGCAGTACTTC.

The CDR3 DNA follows: TGTGCCAGCTCCCCTCAAGGGGGGGTATGGTTAAGTGAGCAGTTCTTC. Its translation: CASSPQGGVWLSEQFF. V is TRBV18 and J is TRBJ2-1; TRBD2 is a possible D gene (7 bases). Germline V gene data show CDR1 as KGHSH and CDR2 as LQKENI. The ends were cut back, 6 bases at V and 9 bases at J, with 24 bases in the middle. CDR3 length: 16 amino acids.

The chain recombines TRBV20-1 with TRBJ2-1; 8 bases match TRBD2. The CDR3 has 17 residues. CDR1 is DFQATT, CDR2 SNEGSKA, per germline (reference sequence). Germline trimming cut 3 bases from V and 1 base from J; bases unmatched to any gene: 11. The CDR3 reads CSASELRLALSYNEQFF. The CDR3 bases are TGCAGTGCTAGTGAGTTGCGACTAGCGCTTTCCTACAATGAGCAGTTCTTC.

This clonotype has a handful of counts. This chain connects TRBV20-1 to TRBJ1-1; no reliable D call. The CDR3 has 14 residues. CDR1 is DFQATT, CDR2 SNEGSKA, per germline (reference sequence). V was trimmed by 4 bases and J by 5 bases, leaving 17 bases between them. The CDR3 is CSAIPPTEGTEAFF. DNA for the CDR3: TGCAGTGCTATCCCCCCCACAGAAGGGACTGAAGCTTTCTTT.

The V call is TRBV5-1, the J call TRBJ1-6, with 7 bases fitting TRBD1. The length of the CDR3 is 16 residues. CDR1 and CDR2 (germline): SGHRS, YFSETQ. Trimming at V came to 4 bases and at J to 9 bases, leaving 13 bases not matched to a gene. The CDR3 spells CASSVGQPNSFSPLHF. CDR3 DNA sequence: TGCGCCAGCAGCGTGGGACAGCCCAATTCGTTTTCACCCCTCCACTTT. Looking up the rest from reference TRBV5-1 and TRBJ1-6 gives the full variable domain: KAGVTQTPRYLIKTRGQQVTLSCSPISGHRSVSWYQQTPGQGLQFLFEYFSETQRNKGNFPGRFSGRQFSNSRSEMNVSTLELGDSALYLCASSVGQPNSFSPLHFGNGTRLTVT.

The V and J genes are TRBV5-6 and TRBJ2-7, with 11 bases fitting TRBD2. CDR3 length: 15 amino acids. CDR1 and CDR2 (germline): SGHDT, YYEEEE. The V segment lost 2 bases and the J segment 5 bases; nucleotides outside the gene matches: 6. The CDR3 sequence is CASSFTSGSNNEQYF. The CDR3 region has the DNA TGTGCCAGCAGCTTTACTAGCGGGAGCAACAACGAGCAGTACTTC.

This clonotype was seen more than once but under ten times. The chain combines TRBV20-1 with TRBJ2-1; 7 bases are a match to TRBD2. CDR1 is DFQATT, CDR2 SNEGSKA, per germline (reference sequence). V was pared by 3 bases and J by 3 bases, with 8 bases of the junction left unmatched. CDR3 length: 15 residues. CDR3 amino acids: CSASVEAGLYNEQFF. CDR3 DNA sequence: TGCAGTGCTAGTGTCGAAGCGGGACTCTACAATGAGCAGTTCTTC.

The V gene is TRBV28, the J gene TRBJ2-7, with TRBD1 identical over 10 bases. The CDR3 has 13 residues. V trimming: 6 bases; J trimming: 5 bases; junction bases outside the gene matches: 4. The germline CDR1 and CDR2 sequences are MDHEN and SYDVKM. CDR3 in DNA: TGTGCCAGCAGAGACAGGGGGCGCGACGAGCAGTACTTC. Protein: CASRDRGRDEQYF. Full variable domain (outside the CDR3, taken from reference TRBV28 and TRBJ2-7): DVKVTQSSRYLVKRTGEKVFLECVQDMDHENMFWYRQDPGLGLRLIYFSYDVKMKEKGDIPEGYSVSREKKERFSLILESASTNQTSMYLCASRDRGRDEQYFGPGTRLTVT.